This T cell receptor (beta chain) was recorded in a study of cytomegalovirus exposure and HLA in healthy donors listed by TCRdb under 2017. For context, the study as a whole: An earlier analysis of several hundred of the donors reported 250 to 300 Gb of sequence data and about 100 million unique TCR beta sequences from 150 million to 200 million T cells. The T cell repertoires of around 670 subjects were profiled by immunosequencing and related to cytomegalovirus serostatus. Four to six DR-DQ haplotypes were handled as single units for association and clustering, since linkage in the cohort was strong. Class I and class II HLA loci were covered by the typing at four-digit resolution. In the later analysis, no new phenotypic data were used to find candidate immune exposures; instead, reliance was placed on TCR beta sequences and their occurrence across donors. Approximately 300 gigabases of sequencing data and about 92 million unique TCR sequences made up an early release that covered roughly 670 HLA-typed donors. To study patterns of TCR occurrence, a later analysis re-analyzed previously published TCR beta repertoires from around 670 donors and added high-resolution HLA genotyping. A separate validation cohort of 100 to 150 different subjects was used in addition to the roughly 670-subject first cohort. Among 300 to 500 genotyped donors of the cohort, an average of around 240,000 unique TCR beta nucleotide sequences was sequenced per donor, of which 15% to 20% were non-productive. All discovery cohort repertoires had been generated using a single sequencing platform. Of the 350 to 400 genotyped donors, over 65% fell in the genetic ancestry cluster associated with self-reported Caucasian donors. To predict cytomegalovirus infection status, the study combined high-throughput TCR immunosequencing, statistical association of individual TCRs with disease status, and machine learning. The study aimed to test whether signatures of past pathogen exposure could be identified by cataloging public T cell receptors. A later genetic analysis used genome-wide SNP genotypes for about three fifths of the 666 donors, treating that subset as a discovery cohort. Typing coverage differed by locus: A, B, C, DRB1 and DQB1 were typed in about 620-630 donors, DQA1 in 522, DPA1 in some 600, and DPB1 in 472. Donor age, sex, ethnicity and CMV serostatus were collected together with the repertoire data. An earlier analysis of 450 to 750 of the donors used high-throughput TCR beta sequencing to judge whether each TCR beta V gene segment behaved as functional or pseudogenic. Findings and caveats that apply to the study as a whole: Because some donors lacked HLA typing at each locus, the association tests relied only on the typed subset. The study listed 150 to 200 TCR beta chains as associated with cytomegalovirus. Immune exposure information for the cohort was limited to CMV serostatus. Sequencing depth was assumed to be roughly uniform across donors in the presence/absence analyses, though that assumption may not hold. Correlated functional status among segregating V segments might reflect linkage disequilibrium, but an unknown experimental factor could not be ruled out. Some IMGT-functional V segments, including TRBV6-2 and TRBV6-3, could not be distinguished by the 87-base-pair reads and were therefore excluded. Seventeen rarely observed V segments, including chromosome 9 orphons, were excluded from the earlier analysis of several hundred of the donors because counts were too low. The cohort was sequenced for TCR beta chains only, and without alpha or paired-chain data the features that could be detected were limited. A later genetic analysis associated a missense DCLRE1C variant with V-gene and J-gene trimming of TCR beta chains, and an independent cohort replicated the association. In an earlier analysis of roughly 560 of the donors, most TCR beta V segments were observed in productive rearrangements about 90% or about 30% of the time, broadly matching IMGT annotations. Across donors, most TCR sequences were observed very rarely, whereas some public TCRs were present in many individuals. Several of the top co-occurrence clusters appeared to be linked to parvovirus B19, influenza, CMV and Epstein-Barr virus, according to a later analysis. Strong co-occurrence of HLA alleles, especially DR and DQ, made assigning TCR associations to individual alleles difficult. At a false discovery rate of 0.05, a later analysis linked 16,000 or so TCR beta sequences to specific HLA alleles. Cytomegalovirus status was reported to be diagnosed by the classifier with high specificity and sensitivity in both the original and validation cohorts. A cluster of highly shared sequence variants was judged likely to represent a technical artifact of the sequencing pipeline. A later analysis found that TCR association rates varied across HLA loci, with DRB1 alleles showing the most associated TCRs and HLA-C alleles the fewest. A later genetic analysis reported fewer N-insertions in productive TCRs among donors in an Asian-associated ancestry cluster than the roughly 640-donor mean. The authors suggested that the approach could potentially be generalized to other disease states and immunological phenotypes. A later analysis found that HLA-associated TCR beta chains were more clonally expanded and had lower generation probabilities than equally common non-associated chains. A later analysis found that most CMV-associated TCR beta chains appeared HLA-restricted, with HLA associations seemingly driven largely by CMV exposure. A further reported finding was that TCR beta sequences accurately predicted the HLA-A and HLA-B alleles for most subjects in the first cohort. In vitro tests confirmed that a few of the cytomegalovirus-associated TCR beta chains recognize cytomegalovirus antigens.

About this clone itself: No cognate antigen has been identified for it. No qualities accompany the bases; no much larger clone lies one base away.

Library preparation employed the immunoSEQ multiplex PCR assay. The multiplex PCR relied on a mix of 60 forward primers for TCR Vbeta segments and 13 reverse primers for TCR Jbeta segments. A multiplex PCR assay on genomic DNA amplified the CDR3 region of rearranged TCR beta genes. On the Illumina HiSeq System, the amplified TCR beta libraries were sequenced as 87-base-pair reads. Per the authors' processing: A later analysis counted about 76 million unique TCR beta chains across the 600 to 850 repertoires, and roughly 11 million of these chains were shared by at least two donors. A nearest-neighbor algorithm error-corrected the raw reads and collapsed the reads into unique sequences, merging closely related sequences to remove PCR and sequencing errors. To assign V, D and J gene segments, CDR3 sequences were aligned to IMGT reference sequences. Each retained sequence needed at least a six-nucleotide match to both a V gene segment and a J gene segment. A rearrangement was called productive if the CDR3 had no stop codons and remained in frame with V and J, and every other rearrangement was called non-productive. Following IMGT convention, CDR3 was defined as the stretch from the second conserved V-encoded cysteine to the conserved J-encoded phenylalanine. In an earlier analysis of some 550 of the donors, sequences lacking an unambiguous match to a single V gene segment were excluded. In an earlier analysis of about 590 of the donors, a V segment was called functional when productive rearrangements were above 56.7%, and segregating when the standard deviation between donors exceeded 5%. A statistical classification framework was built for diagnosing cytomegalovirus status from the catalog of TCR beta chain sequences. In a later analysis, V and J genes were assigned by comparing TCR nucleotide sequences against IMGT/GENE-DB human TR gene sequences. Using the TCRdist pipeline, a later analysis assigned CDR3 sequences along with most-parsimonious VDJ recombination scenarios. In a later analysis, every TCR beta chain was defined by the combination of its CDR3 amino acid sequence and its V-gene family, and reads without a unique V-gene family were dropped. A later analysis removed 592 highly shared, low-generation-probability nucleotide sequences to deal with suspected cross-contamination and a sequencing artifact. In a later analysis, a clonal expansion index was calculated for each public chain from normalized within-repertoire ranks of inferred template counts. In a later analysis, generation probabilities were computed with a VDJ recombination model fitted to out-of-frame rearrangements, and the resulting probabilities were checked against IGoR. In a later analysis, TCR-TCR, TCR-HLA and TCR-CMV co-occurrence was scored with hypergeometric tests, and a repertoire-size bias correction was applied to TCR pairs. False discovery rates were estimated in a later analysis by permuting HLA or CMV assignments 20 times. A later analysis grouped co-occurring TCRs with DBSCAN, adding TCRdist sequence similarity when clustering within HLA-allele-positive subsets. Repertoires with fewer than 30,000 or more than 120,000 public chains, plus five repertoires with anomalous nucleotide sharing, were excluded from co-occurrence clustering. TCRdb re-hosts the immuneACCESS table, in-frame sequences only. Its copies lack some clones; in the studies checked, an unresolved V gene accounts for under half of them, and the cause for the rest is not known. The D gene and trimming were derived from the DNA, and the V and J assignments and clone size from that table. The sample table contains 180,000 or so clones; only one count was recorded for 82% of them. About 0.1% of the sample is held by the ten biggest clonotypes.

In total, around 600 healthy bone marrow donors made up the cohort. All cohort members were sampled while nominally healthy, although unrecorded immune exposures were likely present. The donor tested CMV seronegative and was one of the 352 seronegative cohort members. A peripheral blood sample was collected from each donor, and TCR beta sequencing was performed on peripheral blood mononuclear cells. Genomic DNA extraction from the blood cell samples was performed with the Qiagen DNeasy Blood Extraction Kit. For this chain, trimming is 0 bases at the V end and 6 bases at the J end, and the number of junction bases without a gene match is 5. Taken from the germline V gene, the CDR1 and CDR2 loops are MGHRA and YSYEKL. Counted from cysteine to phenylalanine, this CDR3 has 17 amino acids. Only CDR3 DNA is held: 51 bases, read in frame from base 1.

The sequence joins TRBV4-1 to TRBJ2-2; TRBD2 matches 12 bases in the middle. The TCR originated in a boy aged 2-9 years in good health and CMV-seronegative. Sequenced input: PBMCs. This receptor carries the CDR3 CASSQELSSGGAGELFF. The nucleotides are TGCGCCAGCAGCCAAGAGCTGTCTAGCGGGGGGGCCGGGGAGCTGTTTTTT.